The 23 T cell receptor beta chains given below trace back to one sample, sequenced in a study of CD4 T cells in relation to SARS-CoV-2 and coronaviruses (dated by TCRdb to the early 2020s). No antigen is known for these receptors. CD4+ T cells from unexposed donors were collected before the COVID-19 pandemic (2011-2018). Following 10 days of culture, the EasySep CD4+ T cell isolation kit was used to isolate CD4+ T cells. Library creation used the immunoSEQ multiplex PCR assay. TCRdb took over this immuneACCESS table, retaining in-frame rearrangements with V and J assigned. Such tables are incomplete; in checked studies, under half of the missing clones stem from an unresolved V gene, and the remainder is unexplained. This sample has approximately 20,000 clones in its table, and roughly 80% of those were observed once. The ten largest make up about a fifth of the sample. Sequencing was done on a sample of CD4+ T cells from PBMCs, cultured in vitro. These TCRs come from a human donor in good health.

This clone was detected only once. The chain is built from TRBV9 and TRBJ2-3; TRBD2 matches at 7 bases. The CDR3 runs 15 residues. V trimming: 4 bases; J trimming: 2 bases; junction bases outside the gene matches: 7. CDR1 and CDR2 (germline): SGDLS, YYNGEE. CDR3 sequence (DNA): TGTGCCAGCAGCTTGAGCGCGGGAGCCACAGATACGCAGTATTTT. Amino acids: CASSLSAGATDTQYF.

The chain has TRBV18 and TRBJ1-1; D is undetermined. Trimming left V 6 bases short and J 1 base short, with 12 bases between. The V gene's germline CDR1 is KGHSH and CDR2 LQKENI. The CDR3 is made up of 14 amino acids. The CDR3 reads CASSPGLTNTEAFF. The CDR3 DNA reads as TGTGCCAGCTCCCCCGGACTCACGAACACTGAAGCTTTCTTT.

This chain joins TRBV11-2 and TRBJ2-3; D is undetermined. This CDR3 contains 15 residues. In germline, CDR1 is SGHAT, CDR2 FQNNGV. Trimming stripped 5 bases from V and 6 bases from J, with 18 bases between. CDR3 DNA: TGTGCCAGCAGCCCCGAAGGACGGGTGAGGGATACGCAGTATTTT. Encoded protein: CASSPEGRVRDTQYF.

The genes are TRBV7-2 and TRBJ2-5; D may be TRBD2 (6 bases). The V and J ends lost 5 bases and 2 bases respectively, with 12 bases between them. Germline values: CDR1 SGHTA, CDR2 FQGNSA. The CDR3 contains 14 residues. The CDR3 here is CASSNRGNQETQYF. The CDR3 coding sequence is TGTGCCAGCAGCAATCGGGGGAATCAAGAGACCCAGTACTTC.

In its sample, this clone was seen a few times. This chain uses TRBV14 with TRBJ2-3; the D gene is possibly TRBD1 (6 bases). Germline CDR1 SGHDN, CDR2 FVKESK. V dropped 1 base and J dropped 0 bases, with 14 bases sitting between them. The CDR3 has 17 amino acids. The CDR3, as DNA: TGTGCCAGCAGCCAAGTCGGACAGCCCTTCAGCACAGATACGCAGTATTTT. Translation: CASSQVGQPFSTDTQYF.

This sequence joins TRBV14 and TRBJ1-6; D gene uncertain. With 1 base removed from V and 9 bases from J, the gap between germline ends came to 16 bases. The CDR3 sequence is 16 residues long. Germline V lookup: CDR1 SGHDN, CDR2 FVKESK. In nucleotides, the CDR3 is TGTGCCAGCAGCCAAGTGGGTGTTGGTTCAGGTTCACCCCTCCACTTT. Amino acid sequence: CASSQVGVGSGSPLHF.

The CDR3 protein is CASSINRGAEAFF. In DNA form, the CDR3 reads TGTGCCAGCAGCATCAACAGGGGGGCTGAAGCTTTCTTT. This chain links TRBV7-3 with TRBJ1-1; 8 positions agree with TRBD1. The CDR3 contains 13 residues. Looked up from germline, CDR1 is SGHTA and CDR2 is FQGTGA. After removal of 5 bases from V and 6 bases from J, the junction contained 5 bases not matched to a gene.

This chain connects TRBV5-1 to TRBJ2-7; tentative D call: TRBD2 (5 bases). The germline V and J ends were trimmed by 0 bases and 0 bases, with 13 bases remaining between them. The germline V gene encodes CDR1 SGHRS and CDR2 YFSETQ. The CDR3 is made up of 16 amino acids. Written as DNA, the CDR3 is TGCGCCAGCAGCTTGGGGGCGCCGGGGATCTCCTACGAGCAGTACTTC. This sequence encodes CASSLGAPGISYEQYF.

This chain uses TRBV6-2 or TRBV6-3 with TRBJ1-2; D perhaps matches TRBD1 (6 bases). With 4 bases removed from V and 4 bases from J, the gap between germline ends came to 13 bases. Germline CDR1 is MNHEY and CDR2 is SVGEGT. The CDR3 loop spans 14 amino acids. The CDR3 sequence: CASSSEGGAYGYTF. CDR3 coding DNA: TGTGCCAGCAGTTCTGAAGGGGGTGCCTATGGCTACACCTTC.

In this sample, this clone turned up once. The rearrangement joins TRBV10-1 to TRBJ2-7; 12 bases align to TRBD2. The junction had 12 bases not matched to a gene; V was cut back by 7 bases and J by 2 bases. CDR3 length: 17 residues. Germline CDR1 reads WNHNN; CDR2 reads SYGVQD (reference sequence). Written as DNA, the CDR3 is TGCGCCAGCACCACTAGCGGGAGGATATTACCCGCCTACGAGCAGTACTTC. Encoded protein: CASTTSGRILPAYEQYF.

This clone was seen a few times. The V and J genes are TRBV7-2 and TRBJ1-1; D gene ambiguous. The CDR3 is 13 amino acids. The germline gives CDR1 SGHTA, CDR2 FQGNSA. The V and J ends lost 1 base and 9 bases respectively, with 12 bases between them. The CDR3 DNA reads TGTGCCAGCAGCTTAGAAGCCCGAGACAAAGCTTTCTTT. Protein product: CASSLEARDKAFF.

This clone has only a few counts. The chain is built from TRBV2 and TRBJ1-1; TRBD1 is a possible D gene (5 bases). V lost 6 bases and J 0 bases, leaving 14 bases between the germline ends. This CDR3 has 15 amino acids. Per germline, CDR1 SNHLY and CDR2 FYNNEI. The CDR3 region has the DNA TGTGCCAGCAGGGCGGCGAGGGGATTGAACACTGAAGCTTTCTTT. Translated, it gives CASRAARGLNTEAFF.

This clone was recorded only once. This rearrangement joins TRBV11-2 to TRBJ2-7; possibly TRBD1 for D (6 bases). V was clipped by 5 bases and J by 5 bases, with 19 bases between them. CDR1 and CDR2 (germline): SGHAT, FQNNGV. The CDR3 totals 15 residues. CDR3 bases: TGTGCCAGCAGCCGCCTTGGGGGCAGGAACGACGAGCAGTACTTC. Translating gives CASSRLGGRNDEQYF. The full variable domain, completed using reference TRBV11-2 and TRBJ2-7, is EAGVAQSPRYKIIEKRQSVAFWCNPISGHATLYWYQQILGQGPKLLIQFQNNGVVDDSQLPKDRFSAERLKGVDSTLKIQPAKLEDSAVYLCASSRLGGRNDEQYFGPGTRLTVT.

This rearrangement joins TRBV5-1 to TRBJ1-4; no firm D call. Germline V gene data show CDR1 as SGHRS and CDR2 as YFSETQ. The CDR3 runs 13 residues. V lost 1 base, J lost 8 bases, and 9 bases lay in between. The CDR3 protein is CASSLRVGEKLFF. The CDR3 nucleotides read TGCGCCAGCAGCTTGCGGGTAGGGGAAAAACTGTTTTTT.

This clone was seen only a few times. The V and J genes are TRBV24-1 and TRBJ2-7; D possibly corresponds to TRBD1 (6 bases). Trimming removed 9 bases from V and 3 bases from J, with 32 bases in between. Germline V gene sequence: CDR1 KGHDR, CDR2 SFDVKD. The CDR3 is 19 residues long. CDR3 DNA sequence: TGTGCCACCCCGCGAACTTCGTGGGGGCGACCGAATTTTATCTACGAGCAGTACTTC. It encodes CATPRTSWGRPNFIYEQYF.

The V gene is TRBV19, the J gene TRBJ1-5; D is uncertain. Germline V gene sequence: CDR1 LNHDA, CDR2 SQIVND (reference sequence). The CDR3 contains 14 residues. V was clipped by 4 bases and J by 7 bases, with 14 bases between them. The CDR3 DNA reads as TGTGCCAGTAGTACGCCGGGAGGGAAGCAGCCCCAGCATTTT. It encodes CASSTPGGKQPQHF.

J is TRBJ1-2 and V is TRBV5-1; 9 bases agree with TRBD1. Trimming cost V 4 bases and J 5 bases; bases outside gene matches: 15. In germline, CDR1 is SGHRS, CDR2 YFSETQ. This CDR3 spans 17 amino acids. The CDR3 DNA reads as TGCGCCAGCAGCCTGCTACAGGGGGCCATTGGGACTTATGGCTACACCTTC. Translating it yields CASSLLQGAIGTYGYTF.

The chain is built from TRBV5-1 and TRBJ1-6; D may be TRBD1 (6 bases). V was trimmed by 4 bases and J by 10 bases, leaving 15 bases between them. Germline V CDR1 and CDR2: SGHRS, YFSETQ. The CDR3 runs to 14 residues. CDR3 DNA sequence: TGCGCCAGCAGCCCAGGGGCCCCAGGGTCACCCCTCCACTTT. It yields the protein CASSPGAPGSPLHF.

This clone was recorded a few times. The genes are TRBV18 and TRBJ1-6, with a tentative D call TRBD1 (5 bases). The V end lost 3 bases, the J end lost 8 bases, and 11 bases lay between the germline ends. The CDR3 runs 14 residues. The germline V gene has CDR1 KGHSH and CDR2 LQKENI. CDR3 sequence reads: CASSPSGRDSPLHF. The CDR3 DNA is TGTGCCAGCTCACCGTCAGGGCGAGATTCACCCCTCCACTTT.

The table lists this clone with a few counts. The chain is built from TRBV10-2 and TRBJ2-2; 9 bases are shared with TRBD2. The CDR3 extends over 15 amino acids. The germline V gene has CDR1 WSHSY and CDR2 SAAADI. J was trimmed by 9 bases and V by 7 bases; bases with no gene match: 12. The CDR3 spells CASTGGVAGARELFF. DNA of the CDR3: TGCGCCAGCACTGGAGGGGTAGCGGGAGCCCGGGAGCTGTTTTTT.

This clone occurred once. The rearrangement links TRBV3-1 (or the pseudogene TRBV3-2) to TRBJ1-5; D is unclear. Germline V CDR1 and CDR2: LGHDT, YNNKEL (reference sequence). The germline V and J ends were trimmed by 6 bases and 6 bases, with 18 bases remaining between them. There are 15 residues in the CDR3. The CDR3 loop is CASSATREDIQPQHF. The CDR3 DNA sequence: TGTGCCAGCAGTGCAACGAGGGAGGATATTCAGCCCCAGCATTTT.

This sequence joins TRBV7-9 and TRBJ2-3, with TRBD2 matching over 15 bases. Losses at the gene ends were 5 bases for V and 5 bases for J; bases not matched to a gene: 8. The CDR3 covers 17 residues. Germline V lookup: CDR1 SEHNR, CDR2 FQNEAQ (reference sequence). The DNA of the CDR3 is TGTGCCAGCAGCCCCCCGGGACTAGCGGGAGGTAAAGATACGCAGTATTTT. Protein: CASSPPGLAGGKDTQYF. Drawing the rest from reference TRBV7-9 and TRBJ2-3, the complete variable domain is DTGVSQNPRHKITKRGQNVTFRCDPISEHNRLYWYRQTLGQGPEFLTYFQNEAQLEKSRLLSDRFSAERPKGSFSTLEIQRTEQGDSAMYLCASSPPGLAGGKDTQYFGPGTRLTVL.

V gene TRBV7-9 combines with J gene TRBJ2-5, with 9 bases that match TRBD1. V dropped 0 bases and J dropped 2; count of bases not matched to a gene: 7. Germline lookup yields CDR1 SEHNR and CDR2 FQNEAQ (reference sequence). CDR3 size: 17 residues. CDR3: CASSLAIGTGPQETQYF. CDR3 DNA: TGTGCCAGCAGCTTAGCCATCGGGACAGGGCCGCAAGAGACCCAGTACTTC.